This T cell receptor beta chain was captured in a study of shared clonotypes between healthy human individuals. Data came from immunoSEQ multiplex PCR; TCRdb stores just in-frame clones and leaves some out. The sample lists 2,500,000 or so clones, 80% to 95% seen once, with 0.3% to 0.4% in the top ten. This clone has more than one count but fewer than ten. Within the sample, other DNA sequences also encode this same CDR3. From germline, CDR1 is MGHRA and CDR2 YSYEKL. This CDR3 has 14 residues. The V gene lost 0 bases and the J gene lost 5 bases, with 8 bases spanning the gap. Sequencing was carried out using naive CD4+ T cells from PBMCs. Subset defined: CD45RA+ positively selected. The source of this sequence is a young man in good health. Some clones in this sample may be carry-over from other donors' samples. V is TRBV4-1 and J is TRBJ1-5; maybe TRBD1 (5 bases). The CDR3 spells CASSQDGRDQPQHF. The CDR3 coding sequence is TGCGCCAGCAGCCAAGATGGCAGGGATCAGCCCCAGCATTTT.